The clone carrying this T cell receptor (beta chain) was found many times. Its antigen remains unidentified. The sample originates from a study of molecular identifiers for immune sequencing clone quantification. V shed 0 bases and J shed 1 base, with 6 bases lying between them. Germline CDR1 is GTSNPN and CDR2 is SVGIG (reference sequence). The CDR3 runs to 13 residues. Study findings and constraints: Over 99% of CMV-specific effector molecules, but under 1% of naive ones, were in clones above 20 copies.

Each CDR3 protein gets one entry after TCRdb re-called the PCR reads with MiXCR. The data hold around 480,000 distinct CDR3 sequences, with around 25% observed a single time. Sorting defined naive CD8 T cells as CD8+CD4-CCR7+CD45RA+. This chain connects TRBV30 to TRBJ1-1; D remains unclear. The source is a human donor in good health. Some libraries in this study had Jurkat cell RNA spiked in. Input material: naive CD8+ T cells from blood, with Jurkat cell RNA spiked in. Sample subset: FACS-sorted CD8+CD4-CCR7+CD45RA+ naive T cells. The CDR3 DNA follows: TGTGCCTGGAGTGTACTGGGGAACACTGAAGCTTTCTTT. Translating gives CAWSVLGNTEAFF.